The present TCR beta chain was sequenced within a study of blood T cells in healthy people across ages. A second about 7 to 12 cycle PCR used barcoded and J-beta primers. From the 5' RACE reads, TCRdb called clonotypes with MiXCR, one entry per CDR3 protein. This sample has 1,500,000 or so distinct CDR3 sequences, with roughly 59% found just once. The CDR3 extends over 13 amino acids. CDR1 is SQVTM, CDR2 ANQGSEA, per germline. V lost 0 bases and J 7 bases, leaving 12 bases between the germline ends. The chain is built from TRBV29-1 and TRBJ1-2; D uncertain. The receptor's source is a man aged 18 to 30 in good health. Input material: blood. CDR3 nucleotide sequence: TGCAGCGTTGAAGAGCGCCGGGTCTCTGGCTACACCTTC. It codes for CSVEERRVSGYTF.